One sample yielded the 28 T cell receptor beta chains listed below, sequenced in a study of shared clonotypes between healthy human individuals. Generated by immunoSEQ multiplex PCR, the TCRdb table keeps only in-frame clones and is missing some. The sample has 400,000 to 600,000 clones; approximately 79% are singletons. The sample was PBMCs. These receptors were taken from a woman aged 40 to 50 in good health. Some clones in this sample may be carry-over from other donors' samples.

A word on this clone: One end of the junction does not line up with germline, which may come from a read error. The J gene is TRBJ2-5, the V gene TRBV7-7; possible D gene TRBD1, 5 bases. CDR1 and CDR2 from the germline V gene are SSHAT and FNYEAQ (reference sequence). The CDR3 has 15 residues. The CDR3 region is CASSQQVGYQETQYF. CDR3 DNA sequence: TGTGCTAGCAGCCAACAGGTGGGGTACCAAGAGACCCAGTACTTC.

The rearrangement joins TRBV5-1 to TRBJ2-3; D gene uncertain. V dropped 0 bases and J dropped 0 bases, with 11 bases sitting between them. CDR3 length: 16 residues. Germline-derived CDR1 and CDR2 are SGHRS and YFSETQ. CDR3 nucleotide sequence: TGCGCCAGCAGCTTGGGGGGTAGGGCCAGCACAGATACGCAGTATTTT. It is translated as CASSLGGRASTDTQYF.

The J gene is TRBJ1-2, the V gene TRBV27; D possibly corresponds to TRBD1 (5 bases). The CDR3 is 15 residues long. Germline CDR1 and CDR2: MNHEY and SMNVEV (reference sequence). V lost 0 bases to trimming and J lost 2 bases, with 10 bases between them. CDR3 in amino acids: CASSLSPGTNYGYTF. CDR3 DNA: TGTGCCAGCAGTTTATCACCAGGGACGAACTATGGCTACACCTTC.

The J gene is TRBJ2-3, the V gene TRBV19, with a possible D match to TRBD2 (5 bases). Germline V gene sequence: CDR1 LNHDA, CDR2 SQIVND (reference sequence). The CDR3 is 16 residues long. With 5 bases removed from V and 0 bases from J, the gap between germline ends came to 15 bases. CDR3 loop: CASSPRRGYSTDTQYF. The CDR3 DNA sequence: TGTGCCAGTAGTCCGCGCCGAGGGTACAGCACAGATACGCAGTATTTT.

The chain recombines TRBV28 with TRBJ2-4; D is possibly TRBD2 (5 bases). CDR3 length equals 13 residues. Germline assignment: CDR1 MDHEN and CDR2 SYDVKM. V was shortened by 5 bases and J by 9 bases, with 14 bases between the two germline ends. The CDR3 here is CASSKDGRGIQYF. The CDR3 DNA follows: TGTGCCAGCAGTAAGGACGGCCGGGGCATTCAGTACTTC.

V gene TRBV4-1 combines with J gene TRBJ2-7, with 13 bases fitting TRBD2. The CDR3 is made up of 15 amino acids. V dropped 1 base and J dropped 6; count of bases not matched to a gene: 3. The germline CDR1 and CDR2 sequences are MGHRA and YSYEKL. The CDR3 loop reads CASSQAGLAGSEQYF. The CDR3 DNA is TGCGCCAGCAGCCAAGCGGGACTAGCGGGATCCGAGCAGTACTTC.

This rearrangement joins TRBV28 to TRBJ2-7; TRBD2 aligns across 7 bases. Per the germline V gene, CDR1 is MDHEN and CDR2 is SYDVKM. Unmatched junction bases numbered 9, after V lost 3 bases and J lost 4 bases. The CDR3 totals 15 residues. The CDR3 here is CASSFPGGHGYEQYF. The CDR3 bases are TGTGCCAGCAGTTTTCCGGGAGGTCATGGTTACGAGCAGTACTTC. The entire variable domain, with the rest obtained from reference TRBV28 and TRBJ2-7, is as follows: DVKVTQSSRYLVKRTGEKVFLECVQDMDHENMFWYRQDPGLGLRLIYFSYDVKMKEKGDIPEGYSVSREKKERFSLILESASTNQTSMYLCASSFPGGHGYEQYFGPGTRLTVT.

The chain links TRBV14 to TRBJ1-1; possible D gene TRBD1, 6 bases. Germline V gene data show CDR1 as SGHDN and CDR2 as FVKESK. The V gene lost 1 base and the J gene lost 4 bases, with 13 bases spanning the gap. This CDR3 is 15 amino acids long. This CDR3 is CASSQVRGAGTEAFF. The CDR3 DNA reads TGTGCCAGCAGCCAAGTTCGGGGGGCTGGCACTGAAGCTTTCTTT.

The rearrangement joins TRBV19 to TRBJ2-7, with 10 bases identical to TRBD2. CDR1 LNHDA and CDR2 SQIVND come from the germline V gene (reference sequence). V was clipped by 8 bases and J by 5 bases; unmatched bases: 12. The CDR3 consists of 15 residues. The CDR3 sequence is CASVASAGGLHEQYF. DNA for the CDR3: TGTGCCAGTGTCGCCTCAGCGGGAGGGCTCCACGAGCAGTACTTC.

The CDR3 sequence is CASSFLRRGTDTQYF. CDR3 nucleotides: TGTGCCAGCAGTTTCCTTAGGCGTGGCACAGATACGCAGTATTTT. The gene calls are TRBV2 and TRBJ2-3; D not certain. The CDR3 has 15 residues. Germline values: CDR1 SNHLY, CDR2 FYNNEI. The V end was cut by 5 bases, the J end by 1 base, with 13 bases between.

This chain joins TRBV6-1 and TRBJ2-1, with 9 bases that match TRBD2. Germline trimming cut 9 bases from V and 10 bases from J; bases unmatched to any gene: 7. CDR1 is MNHNS and CDR2 is SASEGT in the germline V gene. The CDR3 runs to 12 residues. The chain's CDR3 is CASGGTSREQFF. The CDR3 nucleotides read TGTGCCAGTGGAGGGACTAGCCGAGAGCAGTTCTTC.

This chain connects TRBV7-8 to TRBJ2-2, with 10 bases lining up with TRBD2. CDR3 length equals 15 residues. J was trimmed by 5 bases and V by 2 bases; bases with no gene match: 2. Per germline, CDR1 SGHVS and CDR2 FQNEAQ. The CDR3 DNA sequence: TGTGCCAGCAGCTTACTAGCGGGAGTTACCGGGGAGCTGTTTTTT. Protein sequence: CASSLLAGVTGELFF.

V is TRBV23-1 and J is TRBJ1-4; D is ambiguous. TRBV23-1 is annotated as an ORF whose role is uncertain. Trimming left V 2 bases short and J 7 bases short, with 23 bases between. CDR3 length: 18 amino acids. CDR3 nucleotide sequence: TGCGCCAGCAGTCAACCCATTAGGTCCCCCAAGGGTTCTGAAAAACTGTTTTTT. Translating it yields CASSQPIRSPKGSEKLFF.

A few counts support this clone. V usage is TRBV28 and J usage is TRBJ2-3; D gene ambiguous. The V end lost 3 bases, the J end lost 5 bases, and 9 bases lay between the germline ends. Per germline, CDR1 MDHEN and CDR2 SYDVKM. The CDR3 spans 13 residues. Here the CDR3 DNA reads TGTGCCAGCAGTTTTGGTGGTGAAGATACGCAGTATTTT. Its protein is CASSFGGEDTQYF. Drawing the rest from reference TRBV28 and TRBJ2-3, the complete variable domain is DVKVTQSSRYLVKRTGEKVFLECVQDMDHENMFWYRQDPGLGLRLIYFSYDVKMKEKGDIPEGYSVSREKKERFSLILESASTNQTSMYLCASSFGGEDTQYFGPGTRLTVL.

V is TRBV7-9 and J is TRBJ2-3; 7 bases line up with TRBD1. Germline V lookup: CDR1 SEHNR, CDR2 FQNEAQ (reference sequence). V lost 5 bases and J lost 4; bases outside the gene matches: 6. The CDR3 totals 14 residues. The CDR3 DNA follows: TGTGCCAGCAGCCAGGGGGTGGCGGCAGATACGCAGTATTTT. Its protein is CASSQGVAADTQYF.

The chain employs TRBV4-1 and TRBJ1-3, with D maybe TRBD1 (5 bases). Germline V CDR1 and CDR2: MGHRA, YSYEKL. Deletions cut 3 bases from V and 2 bases from J, with 8 bases between. This CDR3 contains 14 residues. The CDR3 sequence: CASSQGTAGNTIYF. CDR3 nucleotide sequence: TGCGCCAGCAGCCAGGGGACCGCTGGAAACACCATATATTTT.

V is TRBV28 and J is TRBJ2-1, with D maybe TRBD2 (5 bases). Trimming took 4 bases from V and 0 from J, leaving 10 bases between them. The CDR3 has 15 residues. Germline CDR1 reads MDHEN; CDR2 reads SYDVKM. In DNA form, the CDR3 reads TGTGCCAGCAGTTACGAGCGGAGCTCCTACAATGAGCAGTTCTTC. Translation gives CASSYERSSYNEQFF.

V and J are TRBV18 and TRBJ2-5; the match to TRBD2 covers 12 bases. Germline trimming cut 2 bases from V and 4 bases from J; bases unmatched to any gene: 17. CDR3 length: 20 residues. The germline V gene has CDR1 KGHSH and CDR2 LQKENI. The CDR3 DNA follows: TGTGCCAGCTCACCAATCGTTTCTAGCGGGAGGGCCGGGTCAGGAGAGACCCAGTACTTC. Translation: CASSPIVSSGRAGSGETQYF.

The chain recombines TRBV5-1 with TRBJ2-5; 7 bases align to TRBD2. CDR3 length equals 16 residues. The trim removed 4 bases at V and 2 bases at J, leaving 11 bases unmatched. Per germline, CDR1 SGHRS and CDR2 YFSETQ. The chain's CDR3 is CASSPLLAAQQETQYF. CDR3 in DNA: TGCGCCAGCAGCCCGCTCCTAGCGGCCCAGCAAGAGACCCAGTACTTC.

V and J are TRBV5-5 and TRBJ2-7; TRBD2 matches at 12 bases. Germline values: CDR1 SGHKS, CDR2 YYEKEE (reference sequence). There are 15 residues in the CDR3. V trimming: 4 bases; J trimming: 4 bases; junction bases outside the gene matches: 6. The CDR3 bases are TGTGCCAGCAGCCTTACTAGCGGGAGGAATTACGAGCAGTACTTC. It specifies CASSLTSGRNYEQYF. The full variable domain, in which reference TRBV5-5 and TRBJ2-7 provide the parts outside the CDR3, is DAGVTQSPTHLIKTRGQQVTLRCSPISGHKSVSWYQQVLGQGPQFIFQYYEKEERGRGNFPDRFSARQFPNYSSELNVNALLLGDSALYLCASSLTSGRNYEQYFGPGTRLTVT.

This clone is a singleton in its sample. V is TRBV27 and J is TRBJ2-1; D is unclear. There are 11 residues in the CDR3. Trimming pared 3 bases from V and 10 bases from J, leaving 7 bases between. Germline loops: CDR1 MNHEY, CDR2 SMNVEV (reference sequence). The CDR3 sequence: CASSLAGEQFF. For the CDR3, the DNA is TGTGCCAGCAGTTTGGCTGGGGAGCAGTTCTTC.

The chain is built from TRBV5-6 and TRBJ2-7; tentative D call: TRBD2 (7 bases). The CDR3 is made up of 16 amino acids. The V end was cut by 4 bases, the J end by 5 bases, with 22 bases between. Germline loops: CDR1 SGHDT, CDR2 YYEEEE. The CDR3 nucleotides are TGTGCCAGCAGCCCCACGCCAGCGGGACAATTCCACGAGCAGTACTTC. This sequence encodes CASSPTPAGQFHEQYF.

This rearrangement joins TRBV30 to TRBJ1-1, with a tentative D call TRBD1 (6 bases). The CDR3 runs 14 residues. Germline CDR1 is GTSNPN and CDR2 is SVGIG (reference sequence). Between the trimmed V and J ends, which lost 2 bases and 2 bases, there was a span of 12 bases. DNA of the CDR3: TGTGCCTGGAGTATGGGGACACCTAACACTGAAGCTTTCTTT. This translates into CAWSMGTPNTEAFF.

The CDR3 nucleotides read TGCGCCAGCAGCCACCAGGTTGAGGGGTGGGGAACAGATACGCAGTATTTT. Protein sequence: CASSHQVEGWGTDTQYF. The rearrangement uses TRBV4-1 and TRBJ2-3; either TRBD1 or TRBD2 may supply D (5 bases each). V was trimmed by 3 bases and J by 3 bases, leaving 19 bases between them. Germline V gives CDR1 MGHRA, CDR2 YSYEKL. The CDR3 is made up of 17 amino acids.

The V and J genes are TRBV6-5 and TRBJ2-3; 9 nucleotides match TRBD1. Germline CDR1 and CDR2: MNHEY and SVGAGI. V shed 0 bases and J 4 bases; nucleotides not matched to a gene: 5. The CDR3 totals 16 residues. The CDR3 DNA follows: TGTGCCAGCAGTTACTCCCCGGGACAGGGTGCAGATACGCAGTATTTT. As protein: CASSYSPGQGADTQYF.

This clone occurred a few times. This sequence joins TRBV19 and TRBJ2-3; 9 bases match TRBD1. Looked up from germline, CDR1 is LNHDA and CDR2 is SQIVND (reference sequence). The CDR3 totals 15 residues. V lost 6 bases, J lost 3 bases, and 7 bases stayed unmatched. The CDR3 DNA sequence: TGTGCCAGTAGCAACCGGGACAGGGAGACAGATACGCAGTATTTT. Its protein is CASSNRDRETDTQYF.

The chain links TRBV5-1 to TRBJ1-2; possible D gene TRBD1, 6 bases. The CDR3 contains 16 residues. Germline V gene sequence: CDR1 SGHRS, CDR2 YFSETQ. V was cut by 3 bases and J by 8 bases, with 23 bases left in between. The CDR3 coding sequence is TGCGCCAGCAGCTGGGGAAGTTACAGGGAGAGTGAGGGCTACACCTTC. Its translation is CASSWGSYRESEGYTF.

The chain uses TRBV18 and TRBJ2-1; 11 bases fit TRBD2. Germline V CDR1 and CDR2: KGHSH, LQKENI. With 4 bases clipped from V and 0 bases from J, the junction kept 20 bases outside the gene matches. The CDR3 runs 22 residues. CDR3 region: CASSRGNWPTGTSGDSYNEQFF. DNA for the CDR3: TGTGCCAGCTCACGAGGGAATTGGCCGACCGGGACTAGCGGTGACTCCTACAATGAGCAGTTCTTC.